This T cell receptor beta chain was sequenced in a study of cytomegalovirus exposure and HLA in healthy donors (dated by TCRdb to between 2016 and 2019). For context, the study as a whole: An earlier analysis of approximately 640 of the donors reported about 250 Gb of sequence data and some 120 million unique TCR beta sequences from some 180 million T cells. Roughly 320 gigabases of sequencing data and about 92 million unique TCR sequences made up an early release that covered approximately 650 HLA-typed donors. Of the roughly 400 genotyped donors, about 80% fell in the genetic ancestry cluster associated with self-reported Caucasian donors. The aim of the study was to test whether cataloging public T cell receptors could identify signatures of past pathogen exposure. Using immunosequencing, the study profiled T cell repertoires from approximately 700 subjects and related those repertoires to cytomegalovirus serostatus. Along with the approximately 700-subject first cohort, a separate validation cohort of approximately 110 different subjects was used. To predict cytomegalovirus infection status, the study brought together high-throughput TCR immunosequencing, statistical association of individual TCRs with disease status, and machine learning. A later analysis re-analyzed previously published TCR beta repertoires from several hundred donors and added high-resolution HLA genotyping to study TCR occurrence patterns. The later analysis used no new phenotypic data to find candidate immune exposures, relying instead on TCR beta sequences and their occurrence across donors. In an earlier analysis of 500 to 650 of the donors, high-throughput TCR beta sequencing was used to judge whether each TCR beta V gene segment behaved as functional or pseudogenic. Donor age, sex, ethnicity and CMV serostatus were collected together with the repertoire data. A later genetic analysis took genome-wide SNP genotypes for about three fifths of the 666 donors and used that subset as a discovery cohort. All discovery cohort repertoires had been generated on a single sequencing platform. Class I and class II HLA loci were covered by the typing at four-digit resolution. Typing coverage varied by locus: 629-630 donors for A, B, C, DRB1 and DQB1; approximately 520 for DQA1; about 600 for DPA1; more than 450 for DPB1. About 5 DR-DQ haplotypes were handled as single units for association and clustering, since linkage in the cohort was strong. Across about 380 genotyped donors of the cohort, an average of approximately 200,000 unique TCR beta nucleotide sequences per donor were sequenced, and approximately 17% of those sequences were non-productive.

Results the study describes overall, beyond this receptor: Several of the top co-occurrence clusters appeared to be linked to parvovirus B19, influenza, CMV and Epstein-Barr virus, according to a later analysis. According to a later analysis, TCR association rates differed among HLA loci, with DRB1 alleles showing the most associated TCRs and HLA-C alleles showing the fewest. Linkage disequilibrium might explain the correlated functional status among segregating V segments, but an unknown experimental factor could not be excluded. Because counts were too low, 15 to 20 rarely observed V segments, including chromosome 9 orphons, were excluded from the earlier analysis of some 590 of the donors. When HLA alleles, especially DR and DQ, strongly co-occurred, attributing TCR associations to individual alleles was difficult. The presence/absence analyses assumed that sequencing depth was roughly uniform across donors, and that assumption may not be true. A further reported finding was that TCR beta sequences accurately predicted the HLA-A and HLA-B alleles for most subjects in the first cohort. V-gene and J-gene trimming of TCR beta chains was associated with a missense DCLRE1C variant in a later genetic analysis, and the association was replicated in an independent cohort. A later analysis associated about 16,000 TCR beta sequences with specific HLA alleles at a false discovery rate of 0.05. A later genetic analysis reported fewer N-insertions in productive TCRs among donors in an Asian-associated ancestry cluster than the approximately 670-donor mean. According to the authors, the approach could potentially be generalized to other disease states and immunological phenotypes. Across donors, most TCR sequences were observed very rarely, whereas some public TCRs were present in many individuals. Broadly in line with IMGT annotations, most TCR beta V segments showed up in productive rearrangements about 90% or about 30% of the time in an earlier analysis of roughly 590 of the donors. Most CMV-associated TCR beta chains appeared to be HLA-restricted in a later analysis, and the HLA associations seemed to be driven largely by CMV exposure. For the cohort, immune exposure information was limited to CMV serostatus. Because the 87-base-pair reads could not distinguish some IMGT-functional V segments, including TRBV6-2 and TRBV6-3, those segments were excluded. In the study, about 150 TCR beta chains were listed as associated with cytomegalovirus. A cluster of highly shared sequence variants was judged likely to represent a technical artifact of the sequencing pipeline. In both the original and validation cohorts, the classifier was reported to diagnose cytomegalovirus status with high specificity and sensitivity. HLA typing was unavailable for some donors at each locus, so association tests used only the typed subset. Compared with equally common non-associated chains, HLA-associated TCR beta chains in a later analysis were more clonally expanded and had lower generation probabilities. In vitro tests confirmed that a few of the cytomegalovirus-associated TCR beta chains recognize cytomegalovirus antigens. This cohort had only TCR beta chains sequenced, and the lack of alpha or paired-chain data limited which features could be detected.

The library was produced with the immunoSEQ multiplex PCR assay. For the multiplex PCR, a mixture combining 60 forward primers for TCR Vbeta segments and 13 reverse primers for TCR Jbeta segments was used. The CDR3 region of rearranged TCR beta genes was amplified from genomic DNA with a multiplex PCR assay. Amplified TCR beta libraries were sequenced as 87-base-pair reads on the Illumina HiSeq System. The paper's data handling went like this. A later analysis tallied around 80 million unique TCR beta chains across the approximately 670 repertoires, and some 12 million of those chains were shared by two or more donors. Raw reads were error-corrected and collapsed into unique sequences with a nearest-neighbor algorithm that merged closely related sequences to remove PCR and sequencing errors. V, D and J gene segments were assigned by aligning CDR3 sequences to IMGT reference sequences. For a sequence to be retained, at least a six-nucleotide match to both a V gene segment and a J gene segment was required. A rearrangement was called productive if the CDR3 had no stop codons and remained in frame with V and J, and every other rearrangement was called non-productive. CDR3 was defined by IMGT convention, running from the second conserved V-encoded cysteine to the conserved J-encoded phenylalanine. The earlier analysis of about 500 of the donors excluded sequences that lacked an unambiguous match to a single V gene segment. An earlier analysis of 500 to 700 of the donors classified V segments as functional when productive rearrangements were above 56.7% and as segregating when the standard deviation between donors was above 5%. A statistical classification framework was built to diagnose cytomegalovirus status from the catalog of TCR beta chain sequences. In a later analysis, V and J genes were assigned by comparing TCR nucleotide sequences against IMGT/GENE-DB human TR gene sequences. In a later analysis, CDR3 sequences and most-parsimonious VDJ recombination scenarios were assigned using the TCRdist pipeline. In a later analysis, every TCR beta chain was defined by the combination of its CDR3 amino acid sequence and its V-gene family, and reads without a unique V-gene family were dropped. To address suspected cross-contamination and a sequencing artifact, a later analysis removed under 600 highly shared, low-generation-probability nucleotide sequences. A later analysis calculated a clonal expansion index for each public chain from normalized within-repertoire ranks of inferred template counts. Generation probabilities in a later analysis came from a VDJ recombination model fitted to out-of-frame rearrangements, and those results were checked against IGoR. A later analysis scored TCR-TCR, TCR-HLA and TCR-CMV co-occurrence with hypergeometric tests, applying a repertoire-size bias correction to TCR pairs. False discovery rates were estimated in a later analysis by permuting HLA or CMV assignments 20 times. In a later analysis, co-occurring TCRs were grouped using DBSCAN, and TCRdist sequence similarity was added for clustering within HLA-allele-positive subsets. For co-occurrence clustering, repertoires with fewer than 30,000 or more than 120,000 public chains were excluded, along with roughly 5 repertoires with anomalous nucleotide sharing. TCRdb took this table from immuneACCESS and kept in-frame rearrangements with V and J called. Such tables lack part of the clones; where checked against another copy, unresolved V genes explain under half of the gap, and the rest is unexplained. V and J calls and clone size are given by that table; D and trimming were obtained from the DNA. The sample table records roughly 150,000 clones; 75% to 90% of these occur just once. Under 3% of the sample rests with the top ten.

Taken from the germline V gene (reference sequence), the CDR1 and CDR2 loops are LNHDA and SQIVND. The cysteine opens and the phenylalanine closes a CDR3 of 14 amino acids. The sequence is cut down to CDR3 DNA, 42 bases in frame from base 1. Cut back by 7 bases and 6 bases, the V and J ends lie 16 bases apart. The cohort comprised some 730 healthy bone marrow donors. Cohort members were all nominally healthy when sampled, although unrecorded immune exposures were likely present. The donor tested CMV seronegative, placing the donor among the 350 or so seronegative members of the cohort. Every donor gave a peripheral blood sample, and the peripheral blood mononuclear cells from that sample were used for TCR beta sequencing. The Qiagen DNeasy Blood Extraction Kit was used to extract genomic DNA from the blood cell samples. This clone was seen a handful of times. Its specific antigen is unknown. Base qualities are not at hand, and no much larger clone is one base apart.

The sequence is built from TRBV19 and TRBJ2-1, with a tentative D gene TRBD2 over 6 matching bases. This receptor was obtained from a male donor in good health and CMV-seronegative. The specimen was PBMCs. The DNA sequence is as follows: TGTGCCAGTACCCCGGGAGAACCAGGCAATGAGCAGTTCTTC. Its protein reads: CASTPGEPGNEQFF.